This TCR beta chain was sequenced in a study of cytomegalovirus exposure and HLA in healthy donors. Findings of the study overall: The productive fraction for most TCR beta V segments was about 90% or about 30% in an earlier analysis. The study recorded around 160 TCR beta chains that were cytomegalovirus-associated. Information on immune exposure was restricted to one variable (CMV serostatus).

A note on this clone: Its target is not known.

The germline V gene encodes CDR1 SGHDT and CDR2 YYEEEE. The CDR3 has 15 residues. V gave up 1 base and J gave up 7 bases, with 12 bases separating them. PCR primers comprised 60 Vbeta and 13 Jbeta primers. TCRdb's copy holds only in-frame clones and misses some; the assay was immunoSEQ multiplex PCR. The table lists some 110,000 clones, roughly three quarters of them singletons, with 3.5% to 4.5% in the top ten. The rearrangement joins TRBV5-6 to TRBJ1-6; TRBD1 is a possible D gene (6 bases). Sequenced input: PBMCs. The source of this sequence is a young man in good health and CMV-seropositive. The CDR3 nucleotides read TGTGCCAGCAGCTTGTTCGACAGGTTAAATTCACCCCTCCACTTT. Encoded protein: CASSLFDRLNSPLHF. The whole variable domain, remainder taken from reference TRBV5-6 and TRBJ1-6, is DAGVTQSPTHLIKTRGQQVTLRCSPKSGHDTVSWYQQALGQGPQFIFQYYEEEERQRGNFPDRFSGHQFPNYSSELNVNALLLGDSALYLCASSLFDRLNSPLHFGNGTRLTVT.